The 30 T cell receptor beta chains listed next were all sequenced from one sample in a study of T cells in Graves' hyperthyroidism and ophthalmopathy. TCR beta CDR3 region amplification was performed from RNA transcripts. HTBI primers were used for first-round RT-PCR of the TCR CDR3. TCRdb processed the multiplex PCR reads anew with MiXCR; each CDR3 protein has one entry. The sample holds fewer than 650,000 distinct CDR3 sequences; approximately 15% are singletons and the top ten take roughly 5.5%. The sample taken for sequencing was blood. The receptors originated from a woman aged 25 to 39 with Graves' hyperthyroidism that later progressed to Graves' ophthalmopathy.

This clonotype was counted ten times or more. This chain uses TRBV12-3 or TRBV12-4 with TRBJ2-2; 13 bases fit TRBD2. With 2 bases clipped from V and 2 bases from J, the junction kept 20 bases outside the gene matches. This CDR3 spans 23 amino acids. CDR3 protein: CASSLSGQGLSGLAGDNTGELFF. CDR3 in DNA: TGTGCCAGCAGTTTAAGTGGGCAGGGGCTTTCAGGACTAGCGGGAGACAACACCGGGGAGCTGTTTTTT.

The chain combines TRBV19 with TRBJ2-5; D gene unclear. V was pared by 5 bases and J by 4 bases, with 11 bases between. The CDR3 consists of 13 residues. Germline V CDR1 and CDR2: LNHDA, SQIVND (reference sequence). As DNA, the CDR3 is TGTGCCAGTAGTGCCCCACCCCGAGAGACCCAGTACTTC. Translating it yields CASSAPPRETQYF.

This clonotype was observed many times. V is TRBV29-1 and J is TRBJ1-2, with D perhaps matching TRBD1 (5 bases). Per germline, CDR1 SQVTM and CDR2 ANQGSEA. The CDR3 is 15 residues long. This CDR3 reads CGTTREGGANYGYTF. For the CDR3, the DNA is TGCGGCACGACCAGGGAGGGTGGCGCTAACTATGGCTACACCTTC. The full variable domain, its missing parts supplied by reference TRBV29-1 and TRBJ1-2, is SAVISQKPSRDICQRGTSLTIQCQVDSQVTMMFWYRQQPGQSLTLIATANQGSEATYESGFVIDKFPISRPNLTFSTLTVSNMSPEDSSIYLCGTTREGGANYGYTFGSGTRLTVV.

Only a few counts were recorded for this clonotype. The chain is built from TRBV29-1 and TRBJ2-7; D gene uncertain. Trimming cost V 5 bases and J 2 bases, with 13 bases left between them. From germline, CDR1 is SQVTM and CDR2 ANQGSEA. This CDR3 has 13 residues. CDR3 in amino acids: CSVSHRATYEQYF. In DNA form, the CDR3 reads TGCAGCGTTTCCCACAGAGCAACCTACGAGCAGTACTTC.

At least ten counts were recorded for this clonotype. The chain is built from TRBV27 and TRBJ2-1; no clear D gene. Trimming pared 7 bases from V and 5 bases from J, leaving 9 bases between. Germline V lookup: CDR1 MNHEY, CDR2 SMNVEV (reference sequence). This CDR3 region has 12 residues. The CDR3 here is CASIGAHNEQFF. CDR3 nucleotides: TGTGCCAGCATTGGCGCGCACAATGAGCAGTTCTTC.

This clonotype showed up many times. The rearrangement joins TRBV28 to TRBJ2-7, with D tentatively TRBD2 (6 bases). CDR1 is MDHEN and CDR2 is SYDVKM in the germline V gene. This CDR3 has 14 residues. V was trimmed by 5 bases and J by 0 bases, leaving 11 bases between them. CDR3 protein: CASSPRLVSYEQYF. CDR3 in DNA: TGTGCCAGCAGTCCGAGACTAGTCTCCTACGAGCAGTACTTC.

The chain combines TRBV6-8 with TRBJ2-7; D not resolved. V was clipped by 0 bases and J by 0 bases, with 9 bases between them. The CDR3 totals 15 residues. CDR1 and CDR2 (germline): MNHGY, SAAAGT. In nucleotides, the CDR3 is TGTGCCAGCAGTTACTCGTTCGGTTTCTCCTACGAGCAGTACTTC. Residues: CASSYSFGFSYEQYF.

About this clonotype itself: This may stem from a read error, because a much larger clone lies one nucleotide away. This rearrangement joins TRBV6-1 to TRBJ2-1; a weak D match, TRBD2 (6 bases). The J call may be in error: the DNA end matches TRBJ2-7 better. Germline loops: CDR1 MNHNS, CDR2 SASEGT. CDR3 length: 17 residues. This CDR3 reads CASSERSGPSSYNEQYF. The DNA of the CDR3 is TGTGCCAGCAGTGAAAGGAGCGGGCCAAGCTCCTACAATGAGCAGTACTTC.

The sample holds a few counts of this clonotype. This chain connects TRBV6-2 or TRBV6-3 to TRBJ2-6, with D perhaps TRBD2 (5 bases). Germline assignment: CDR1 MNHEY and CDR2 SVGEGT. V was clipped by 6 bases and J by 0 bases, with 12 bases between them. This CDR3 spans 16 amino acids. The CDR3: CASSPAGVSGANVLTF. The CDR3 nucleotides are TGTGCCAGCAGCCCCGCGGGTGTCTCTGGGGCCAACGTCCTGACTTTC.

This clonotype was observed many times. This sequence joins TRBV11-3 and TRBJ2-2; the D is unclear. This CDR3 is 11 amino acids long. With 5 bases removed from V and 7 bases from J, the gap between germline ends came to 5 bases. Looked up from germline, CDR1 is SGHNT and CDR2 is YENEEA. The CDR3 spells CASSGDGELFF. The CDR3, as DNA: TGTGCCAGCAGCGGGGACGGGGAGCTGTTTTTT.

This clonotype was counted at least ten times. The V and J genes are TRBV15 and TRBJ1-4; D not certain. The germline V gene has CDR1 LNHNV and CDR2 YYDKDF (reference sequence). CDR3 size: 14 residues. V was trimmed by 2 bases and J by 0 bases, leaving 4 bases between them. CDR3 coding DNA: TGTGCCACCAGCAGAAGTCCAACTAATGAAAAACTGTTTTTT. Its protein product is CATSRSPTNEKLFF.

This clonotype came up many times. This chain uses TRBV27 with TRBJ1-1, with 10 bases aligning to TRBD1. V shed 1 base and J 3 bases; nucleotides not matched to a gene: 5. From germline, CDR1 is MNHEY and CDR2 SMNVEV (reference sequence). The CDR3 sequence is 16 residues long. This CDR3 is CASSLLTGGDYTEAFF. CDR3 nucleotide sequence: TGTGCCAGCAGTTTATTGACAGGGGGCGACTACACTGAAGCTTTCTTT.

This clonotype was recorded at least ten times. This chain links TRBV12-3 or TRBV12-4 with TRBJ1-6; D possibly corresponds to TRBD1 (6 bases). V shed 3 bases and J shed 2 bases, with 11 bases lying between them. The CDR3 is made up of 16 amino acids. Here the CDR3 DNA reads TGTGCCAGCAGTTTCCAGGGGACGACCTATAATTCACCCCTCCACTTT. Its protein is CASSFQGTTYNSPLHF.

This clonotype was counted many times. V is TRBV27 and J is TRBJ2-5, with 7 bases identical to TRBD1. The trim removed 2 bases at V and 5 bases at J, leaving 5 bases unmatched. The germline V gene encodes CDR1 MNHEY and CDR2 SMNVEV (reference sequence). This CDR3 contains 14 residues. The chain's CDR3 is CASSLDRVRETQYF. The CDR3, as DNA: TGTGCCAGCAGTTTAGACAGGGTGAGGGAGACCCAGTACTTC.

This clonotype was counted many times. In DNA form, the CDR3 reads TGTGCCAGCAGCTTCGAGGACGGCTACAATGAGCAGTTCTTC. Residues: CASSFEDGYNEQFF. The chain joins TRBV11-3 to TRBJ2-1; D not resolved. Germline CDR1 reads SGHNT; CDR2 reads YENEEA. The CDR3 totals 14 residues. Trimming shortened V by 3 bases and J by 3 bases, and 9 bases separated the two germline ends. The entire variable domain, with the rest obtained from reference TRBV11-3 and TRBJ2-1, is as follows: EAGVVQSPRYKIIEKKQPVAFWCNPISGHNTLYWYLQNLGQGPELLIRYENEEAVDDSQLPKDRFSAERLKGVDSTLKIQPAELGDSAVYLCASSFEDGYNEQFFGPGTRLTVL.

This clonotype was detected only a few times. A much bigger clone sits one base away, suggesting this may be a read error. The chain has TRBV7-2 and TRBJ2-7; D perhaps matches TRBD2 (5 bases). Trimming cost V 6 bases and J 0 bases, with 12 bases left between them. The CDR3 sequence is 14 residues long. The V gene's germline CDR1 is SGHTA and CDR2 FQGNSA. As DNA, the CDR3 is TGTGCCAGCAGGGGGAGAAGGAGCTCCTACGAGCAGTACTTC. It translates to CASRGRRSSYEQYF. Full variable domain (rest looked up from reference TRBV7-2 and TRBJ2-7): GAGVSQSPSNKVTEKGKDVELRCDPISGHTALYWYRQSLGQGLEFLIYFQGNSAPDKSGLPSDRFSAERTGGSVSTLTIQRTQQEDSAVYLCASRGRRSSYEQYFGPGTRLTVT.

In this sample, this clonotype turned up many times. V and J are TRBV7-2 and TRBJ2-3; D gene unclear. The CDR3 spans 12 residues. Germline V gene data show CDR1 as SGHTA and CDR2 as FQGNSA. Trimming cost V 6 bases and J 6 bases, with 10 bases left between them. The CDR3 sequence is CASRGFSDTQYF. The CDR3 DNA sequence: TGTGCCAGCAGGGGGTTTTCGGATACGCAGTATTTT.

This chain links TRBV20-1 with TRBJ2-1; no reliable D call. Germline loops: CDR1 DFQATT, CDR2 SNEGSKA (reference sequence). The CDR3 totals 10 residues. V lost 3 bases and J lost 10, with 7 bases in between. CDR3 sequence reads: CSASIDEQFF. DNA for the CDR3: TGCAGTGCTAGCATAGACGAGCAGTTCTTC.

This clonotype was observed many times. The chain links TRBV29-1 to TRBJ1-1, with D possibly TRBD1 on 6 matching bases. The CDR3 is 14 residues long. CDR1 SQVTM and CDR2 ANQGSEA come from the germline V gene. The V end lost 5 bases, the J end lost 7 bases, and 20 bases lay between the germline ends. CDR3 sequence (DNA): TGCAGCGTTCTCGGGGGGCGAGTGAGGAGTGAAGCTTTCTTT. It is translated as CSVLGGRVRSEAFF.

Turning to this clonotype: A much larger clone lies one base from this, so it may be a read error. The chain uses TRBV5-1 and TRBJ1-4; no firm D call. CDR1 and CDR2 from the germline V gene are SGHRS and YFSETQ. The CDR3 totals 14 residues. For the CDR3, the DNA is TGCGCCAGCAGCTTGGAGAGAGGTGGAGAAAAACTGTGTTTT. It specifies CASSLERGGEKLCF.

This clonotype was recorded at least ten times. The J gene is TRBJ2-1, the V gene TRBV3-1, with D perhaps TRBD2 (5 bases). Looked up from germline, CDR1 is LGHDT and CDR2 is YNNKEL (reference sequence). V shed 0 bases and J shed 0 bases, with 12 bases lying between them. The CDR3 is made up of 17 amino acids. The CDR3 sequence: CASSQDGSALSYNEQFF. The CDR3 DNA sequence: TGTGCCAGCAGCCAAGATGGGAGTGCCCTCTCCTACAATGAGCAGTTCTTC.

The V and J genes are TRBV7-3 and TRBJ2-3; TRBD2 might be the D (5 bases). The V end lost 5 bases, the J end lost 4 bases, and 13 bases lay between the germline ends. The CDR3 spans 14 residues. Looked up from germline, CDR1 is SGHTA and CDR2 is FQGTGA. Here the CDR3 DNA reads TGTGCCAGCAGCCCTGGGGAGACTCCAGATACGCAGTATTTT. It yields the protein CASSPGETPDTQYF.

This clonotype was detected only a few times. The rearrangement joins TRBV27 to TRBJ2-2; 8 nucleotides line up with TRBD2. The germline V gene has CDR1 MNHEY and CDR2 SMNVEV (reference sequence). V lost 1 base and J lost 4; bases outside the gene matches: 5. The CDR3 is 16 amino acids. CDR3 nucleotide sequence: TGTGCCAGCAGTTTATACGAGCGGGAGAGCACCGGGGAGCTGTTTTTT. This encodes CASSLYERESTGELFF.

This clonotype appeared many times. The CDR3 is CASSMGQGGETQYF. CDR3 nucleotide sequence: TGCGCCAGCAGCATGGGACAGGGGGGTGAGACCCAGTACTTC. The chain couples TRBV5-1 to TRBJ2-5; 11 bases fit TRBD1. Germline V gene data show CDR1 as SGHRS and CDR2 as YFSETQ. The J segment lost 5 bases and the V segment lost 4 bases, leaving 4 bases of the junction unmatched. The length of the CDR3 is 14 residues.

This clonotype was seen many times. This chain links TRBV11-2 with TRBJ2-1; D ambiguous. The germline CDR1 and CDR2 sequences are SGHAT and FQNNGV. This CDR3 has 17 residues. Between the trimmed V and J ends, which lost 2 bases and 6 bases, there was a span of 20 bases. In nucleotides, the CDR3 is TGTGCCAGCAGCTTATCAGGAGAAACTTGGGTGACCAATGAGCAGTTCTTC. Protein product: CASSLSGETWVTNEQFF. The variable domain in full, completed from reference TRBV11-2 and TRBJ2-1, reads EAGVAQSPRYKIIEKRQSVAFWCNPISGHATLYWYQQILGQGPKLLIQFQNNGVVDDSQLPKDRFSAERLKGVDSTLKIQPAKLEDSAVYLCASSLSGETWVTNEQFFGPGTRLTVL.

This clonotype appeared a few times. The genes are TRBV4-2 and TRBJ1-2; D gene ambiguous. The germline CDR1 and CDR2 sequences are LGHNA and YNFKEQ. This CDR3 spans 14 amino acids. V was clipped by 0 bases and J by 3 bases, with 8 bases between them. CDR3 sequence (DNA): TGTGCCAGCAGCCAAGATCTGGAGGACTATGGCTACACCTTC. Protein product: CASSQDLEDYGYTF.

This clonotype was counted between two and nine times. A much larger clone differs from this one at a single base, so this may be a read error. The chain joins TRBV5-5 to TRBJ2-3; 10 nucleotides align to TRBD2. V was pared by 3 bases and J by 2 bases, with 6 bases of the junction left unmatched. This CDR3 spans 16 amino acids. The V gene's germline CDR1 is SGHKS and CDR2 YYEKEE (reference sequence). CDR3 nucleotides: TGTGCCAGCAGCTCGTGGACTAGCGGATACACAGATACGCAGTATTTT. Its protein product is CASSSWTSGYTDTQYF.

The sample holds many counts of this clonotype. V and J are TRBV3-1 and TRBJ2-3; TRBD2 aligns across 10 bases. The CDR3 has 16 amino acids. Germline values: CDR1 LGHDT, CDR2 YNNKEL (reference sequence). The V gene end was trimmed by 4 bases and the J gene end by 4 bases; junction bases not matched to a gene: 8. The CDR3 spells CASSRSSGRGSDTQYF. DNA of the CDR3: TGTGCCAGCAGCCGGTCAAGCGGGAGGGGGTCAGATACGCAGTATTTT.

V and J are TRBV27 and TRBJ2-3; TRBD2 agrees at 7 bases. With V trimmed by 0 bases and J by 5 bases, 8 bases remained unmatched. The CDR3 is 16 amino acids. Germline-derived CDR1 and CDR2 are MNHEY and SMNVEV (reference sequence). DNA for the CDR3: TGTGCCAGCAGTTTATCGTCCGCGGGAGACTTAGATACGCAGTATTTT. Protein sequence: CASSLSSAGDLDTQYF.

The J gene is TRBJ2-3, the V gene TRBV28; D tentatively reads TRBD1 or TRBD2 (5 bases each). The V and J ends lost 5 bases and 6 bases respectively, with 21 bases between them. The germline V gene encodes CDR1 MDHEN and CDR2 SYDVKM. CDR3 length: 16 amino acids. For the CDR3, the DNA is TGTGCCAGCAGTCTGCCCCCGGGGCACGGTGGGGATACGCAGTATTTT. Its translation is CASSLPPGHGGDTQYF.